The present entry profiles one TCR beta chain with its context. This clone was found once. The specificity of this receptor is unknown. The input lacks base qualities; no much larger clone sits a single base away. From the germline V gene, CDR1 is WSHSY and CDR2 is SAAADI. There are 16 amino acids in the CDR3, from cysteine to phenylalanine inclusive. The retained sequence is limited to the CDR3, 48 bases, with the frame set at the first base. Ends trimmed: V by 2 bases, J by 3 bases; bases unmatched to a gene: 5. Library method: the immunoSEQ multiplex PCR assay. For most patients, high-throughput TCR-beta CDR3 sequencing of genomic DNA was performed by Adaptive Biotechnologies. Concerning the study's data processing: TCR sequencing data were retrieved from Adaptive's ImmunoSEQ software for more than 15 patients, whereas three other patients were processed with MiXCR and VDJtools. CDR3 nucleotide sequences shared by donor and recipient were removed because the origin of these sequences could not be assigned. To count as alloreactive, a clone needed at least 2-fold expansion over unstimulated cells and a minimum CFSE-low frequency of 0.002% (template counts) or 0.001% (read counts). Mappable clones were those detected in sequenced pre-transplant spleen, lymph node, or MLR CFSE-low populations of the donor or recipient. The cumulative frequency of alloreactive clones was calculated as a percentage of all sequences, weighted by copy number. Sourced from immuneACCESS, this table was stored by TCRdb with only in-frame sequences that have V and J called. A share of the clones is absent; for the studies checked, an unresolved V gene accounts for under half, and the remainder has no known explanation. V and J calls and clone size are given by that table; D and trimming were obtained from the DNA. This sample has about 37,000 clones in its table, and 75% to 90% of those were observed once. Clones ranked in the top ten supply 18% of the sample.

This sample was included in a study of graft-versus-host responses after intestinal transplantation (dated by TCRdb to the early 2020s). Context from the whole study: Multivisceral, liver-intestinal, or isolated intestinal transplants were received by the recipients. Alloreactive clones were identified by sequencing pre-transplant mixed lymphocyte reaction products and comparing them with unstimulated pre-transplant donor and recipient T cells. A peak of at least 4% donor T cells among recipient peripheral blood mononuclear cells was the definition used for donor T cell macrochimerism. The cohort enrolled about two dozen intestinal transplant recipients including one retransplant, and a few patients lacking pretransplant specimens were excluded. Anti-thymocyte globulin induction was given to all recipients, followed by maintenance tacrolimus and steroids for two to four years. Graft-versus-host and host-versus-graft alloreactive T cell clones were tracked in the graft, circulation and bone marrow after intestinal transplantation using bulk TCR-beta CDR3 sequencing. Instead of going to the commercial service, samples from a few later patients were sequenced in-house on an Illumina MiSeq and processed with MiXCR.

Beyond this particular receptor, the publication reports: Patients with donor T cell macrochimerism had high GvH to HvG T cell clonal ratios in their allografts. GvH clones were detected in recipient bone marrow, and some appeared earlier in ileal mucosa or blood, consistent with an intestinal mucosal origin. Peak levels of circulating GvH clones were associated with declines in HvG clones early after transplant. The conclusions were limited by the relatively low number and heterogeneity of the intestinal transplant patients.

Dithiothreitol, EDTA incubations and collagenase D digestion were used to isolate intraepithelial and lamina propria lymphocytes from graft specimens. Serial intestinal graft biopsy specimens collected up to 600 days after transplant underwent bulk TCR-beta sequencing. This sample comprised ileum tissue, obtained 200 to 210 days after intestinal transplant. This TCR was recovered from a human patient who received an intestinal transplant, so some T cells may come from the graft donor. The chain is encoded by TRBV10-2 joined to TRBJ2-1; 9 bases in the junction line up with TRBD2. The nucleotide sequence reads as follows: TGCGCCAGCAGTGAGATGACTAGCGGAGACTACAATGAGCAGTTCTTC. The resulting protein is CASSEMTSGDYNEQFF.